A selection of T cell receptor beta chains follows, all from one sample in a study of blood T cell repertoires in COVID-19. Here immunoSEQ multiplex PCR was the method, and the copy in TCRdb shows in-frame clones only, minus some. This table has some 120,000 clones, 90% appearing once. The sample was peripheral blood. These receptors originate from a human donor with active COVID-19. The donor label of this sample is uncertain. The CDR3 runs from the conserved cysteine through the conserved F or W. D genes are given only for firm matches. Rows may omit the clone size; those that give it use once, few, many or a size class.

>TRBV4-1|-|-|TRBJ1-5
TGCGCCAGCAGCCAAAGGGGTACAGGGTCAAATCAGCCCCAGCATTTT
CASSQRGTGSNQPQHF
>TRBV14|-|-|TRBJ1-2
TGTGCCAGCAGCTTCCCCGGGGGCTATGGCTACACCTTC
CASSFPGGYGYTF
>TRBV7-2|-|-|TRBJ2-3
TGTGCCAGCAGCCTTGGACTGGGCCTAGTTATTGCGCAGTATTTT
CASSLGLGLVIAQYF
>TRBV7-7|-|TRBD2|TRBJ2-5
TGTGCTAGCAGCAGAAGCGGGGGAGAGACCCAGTACTTC
CASSRSGGETQYF
>TRBV15|-|TRBD1|TRBJ1-5
TGTGCCACCAAATCGGGACAGGGGGCATATTGGTTGGGCAATCAGCCCCAGCATTTT
CATKSGQGAYWLGNQPQHF
>TRBV19|-|TRBD2|TRBJ2-5
TGTGCCACTCAGAAAGCGGGGGGGAGGGGAGAGACCCAGTACTTC
CATQKAGGRGETQYF
>TRBV5-5|-|TRBD1|TRBJ1-2
TGTGCCAGCAGCTTTGGGACAGAAAGGTCCAGTTACACCTTC
CASSFGTERSSYTF
>TRBV9|-|TRBD1|TRBJ2-7
TGTGCCAGCAGCGGAGGACAGGGTACCTACGAGCAGTACTTC
CASSGGQGTYEQYF
>TRBV19|-|TRBD1|TRBJ1-6
TGTGCCAGTAGTACCTCCTCGACAGGGATGGGATATAATTCACCCCTCCACTTT
CASSTSSTGMGYNSPLHF
>TRBV28|-|-|TRBJ2-7
TGTGCCAGCAGTTTGGGCTACTCCTACGAGCAGTACTTC
CASSLGYSYEQYF
>TRBV27|-|-|TRBJ1-4
TGTGCCAGCAGCCACAGTTCGTGGCCGGAAAGTGGGGCCAATGAAAAACTGTTTTTT
CASSHSSWPESGANEKLFF
>TRBV4-3|-|-|TRBJ1-1
-
CASSQDFGTGSPVF
>TRBV9|few|TRBD2|TRBJ2-3
TGTGCCAGCAGCGGAAATAGCGGGGGCCCAGATACGCAGTATTTT
CASSGNSGGPDTQYF
>TRBV6-2/TRBV6-3|few|-|TRBJ2-1
TGTGCCAGCAGTTCAAGGGGCGGGGTCGCAGGCAATGAGCAGTTCTTC
CASSSRGGVAGNEQFF
>TRBV11-2|-|TRBD1|TRBJ2-1
TGTGCCAGCAGCTACTCCGGGACAGGGACCTACAATGAGCAGTTCTTC
CASSYSGTGTYNEQFF
>TRBV27|-|-|TRBJ1-6
TGTGCCAGCAGTTTATCAGGGGCCCATAATTCACCCCTCCACTTT
CASSLSGAHNSPLHF
>TRBV9|-|-|TRBJ1-2
TGTGCCAGCAGCGCCCGGACAGATGATTATGGCTACACCTTC
CASSARTDDYGYTF
>TRBV5-8|-|TRBD2|TRBJ2-2
TGTGCCAGCAGCCCTTCCGGACTAGCACAGAACACCGGGGAGCTGTTTTTT
CASSPSGLAQNTGELFF
>TRBV5-5|-|TRBD1|TRBJ1-4
TGTGCCAGCAGCTTAGGTGGGACAGGGTTTGAAAAACTGTTTTTT
CASSLGGTGFEKLFF
>TRBV29-1|-|-|TRBJ1-1
TGCAGCGTCCCCGGGGGTAGCGTGAACACTGAAGCTTTCTTT
CSVPGGSVNTEAFF
>TRBV7-9|-|-|TRBJ1-6
TGTGCCAGCAGCCTAGATCCCGACAGTTCACCCCTCCACTTT
CASSLDPDSSPLHF
>TRBV15|-|-|TRBJ1-3
TGTGCCACCAGTCATCGCGGCTCTGGAAACACCATATATTTT
CATSHRGSGNTIYF
>TRBV7-8|-|TRBD2|TRBJ2-1
TGTGCCAGCAGCTTAGCGGGGGGGAATGAGCAGTTCTTC
CASSLAGGNEQFF
>TRBV7-9|-|-|TRBJ2-7
TGTGCCACAGGGCCTGCTAGCTACGAGCAGTACTTC
CATGPASYEQYF
>TRBV2|-|-|TRBJ1-2
TGTGCCAGCAGTCGCGGGGAGGGAAACTATGGCTACACCTTC
CASSRGEGNYGYTF
>TRBV15|-|TRBD2|TRBJ2-5
TGTGCCACCAGCGGAAGAATAGCGGGGGGAGGAGAGACCCAGTACTTC
CATSGRIAGGGETQYF
>TRBV19|-|TRBD1|TRBJ2-1
TGTGCCAGTAGTACTAACAGGGGGCTGTCGTACAATGAGCAGTTCTTC
CASSTNRGLSYNEQFF
>TRBV6-5|-|TRBD1|TRBJ2-2
TGTGCCAGCAATTTGTCAGGGGGCAGGGGCGGGGAGCTGTTTTTT
CASNLSGGRGGELFF
>TRBV7-8|-|TRBD1|TRBJ1-3
TGTGCCAGCAGCTTCATGTACAGGGGGCGATTCGGGTACGGAAACACCATATATTTT
CASSFMYRGRFGYGNTIYF